This TCR beta chain originates from a study of CD8 T cells in Susac syndrome. Bulk CD8+ and CD4+ cells came from magnetic negative isolation; CD8+ TEMRA by FACS. Random hexamers served to reverse transcribe roughly 0.45 to 1 ug RNA. A multiplex approach, immunoSEQ multiplex PCR, amplified TCR beta CDR3 across 54 Vbeta and 13 Jbeta. TCRdb redid the calling of the immunoSEQ multiplex PCR reads with MiXCR, one entry per CDR3 protein. Of more than 150,000 distinct CDR3 sequences in the sample, nearly 97% were seen once. Sequencing input: CD8+ T cells from PBMCs. The clonotype comes from a human donor with multiple sclerosis.

As DNA, the CDR3 is TGTGCCAGCAGCCCCCTAGCGGGGGGGCGGTACAATGAGCAGTTCTTC. Residues: CASSPLAGGRYNEQFF. This rearrangement joins TRBV9 to TRBJ2-1, with 12 bases fitting TRBD2. The CDR3 is made up of 16 amino acids. V dropped 4 bases and J dropped 4; count of bases not matched to a gene: 6. Germline-derived CDR1 and CDR2 are SGDLS and YYNGEE.